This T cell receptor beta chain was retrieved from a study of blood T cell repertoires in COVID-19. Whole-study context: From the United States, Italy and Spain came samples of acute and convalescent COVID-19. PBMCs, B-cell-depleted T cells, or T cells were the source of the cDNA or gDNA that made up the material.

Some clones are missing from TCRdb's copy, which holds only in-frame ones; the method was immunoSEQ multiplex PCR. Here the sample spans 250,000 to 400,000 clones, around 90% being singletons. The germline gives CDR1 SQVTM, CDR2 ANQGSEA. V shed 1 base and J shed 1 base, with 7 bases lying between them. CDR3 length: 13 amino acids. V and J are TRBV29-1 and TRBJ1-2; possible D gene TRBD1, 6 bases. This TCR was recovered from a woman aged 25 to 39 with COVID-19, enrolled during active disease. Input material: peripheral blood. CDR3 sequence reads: CSVEGGGNYGYTF. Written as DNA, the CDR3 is TGCAGCGTTGAAGGAGGGGGTAACTATGGCTACACCTTC.